The entry below describes one T cell receptor (beta chain). Its antigen is currently unknown. The read comes to an end 3 residues before the CDR3 does, leaving the germline J gene to fill in the end. Some clones are missing from TCRdb's copy, which holds only in-frame ones; the method was immunoSEQ multiplex PCR. The table lists about 25,000 clones. Each participant carried one incident cervical HPV16 infection only. CDR3 length: 14 residues. Per germline, CDR1 SQVTM and CDR2 ANQGSEA. The V end lost 4 bases, the J end lost 1 base, and 10 bases lay between the germline ends. The data are from a study of T cells in women clearing cervical HPV infection. General study results and limits: Associations may precede or follow infection; HPV-specific or memory T cells were not isolated. Cases carried less TRBV6-7 than controls: approximately 0.1% versus 0.16%.

The TCR comes from a woman between 18 and 75 years old with a cervical HPV16 infection that either progressed to CIN3+ or cleared (not recorded which). The V gene is TRBV29-1, the J gene TRBJ1-4, with TRBD1 as a possible D gene (5 bases). The source material was blood buffy coat. The CDR3 loop is CSVAEGLTNEKLFF. Incomplete CDR3 DNA: TGCAGCGTTGCGGAGGGACTAACTAATGAAAAA.